Described below is a single T cell receptor (beta chain) sequence and its context. At one end, the junction sequence differs from germline, possibly due to a read error. The data derive from a study of blood T cell repertoires in COVID-19. Overall study: Whether acute or convalescent, the COVID-19 samples came from the United States, Italy and Spain.

Those who participated ranged in age from roughly 18 to 100 years and resided in 20 to 30 US areas. Cohorts were based on clinical histories the participants reported. Some clones are missing from TCRdb's copy, which holds only in-frame ones; the method was immunoSEQ multiplex PCR. Counted here are more than 300,000 clones, roughly four fifths occurring once; the ten biggest clones make up around 5.1%. CDR3 length: 15 residues. CDR1 is ENHRY and CDR2 is SYGVKD in the germline V gene. The clonotype was recovered from a woman in her 50s who had recovered from COVID-19. The chain couples TRBV10-3 to TRBJ2-7; 11 positions agree with TRBD2. The material sequenced was PBMCs or T cells enriched from blood (not recorded which). CDR3 sequence: CATMNSGGASDEQYF. The CDR3 nucleotides read TGTGCCACAATGAATAGCGGGGGGGCCTCCGACGAGCAGTACTTC.